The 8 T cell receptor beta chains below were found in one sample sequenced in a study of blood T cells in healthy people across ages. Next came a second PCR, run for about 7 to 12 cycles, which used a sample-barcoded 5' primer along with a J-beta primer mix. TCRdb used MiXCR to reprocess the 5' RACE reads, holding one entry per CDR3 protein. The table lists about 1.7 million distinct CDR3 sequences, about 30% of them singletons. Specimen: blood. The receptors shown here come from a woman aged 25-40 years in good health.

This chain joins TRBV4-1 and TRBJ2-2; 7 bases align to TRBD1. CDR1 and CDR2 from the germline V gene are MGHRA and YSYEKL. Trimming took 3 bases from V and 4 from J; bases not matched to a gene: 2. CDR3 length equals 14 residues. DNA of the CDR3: TGCGCCAGCAGCCACCCAGGGGGCACCGGGGAGCTGTTTTTT. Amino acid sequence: CASSHPGGTGELFF.

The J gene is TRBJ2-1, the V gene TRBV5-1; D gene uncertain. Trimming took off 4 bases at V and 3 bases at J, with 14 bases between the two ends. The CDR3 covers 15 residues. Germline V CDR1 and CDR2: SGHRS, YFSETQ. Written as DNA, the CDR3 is TGCGCCAGCAGCAGGACGTTAGGCGACTACAATGAGCAGTTCTTC. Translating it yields CASSRTLGDYNEQFF.

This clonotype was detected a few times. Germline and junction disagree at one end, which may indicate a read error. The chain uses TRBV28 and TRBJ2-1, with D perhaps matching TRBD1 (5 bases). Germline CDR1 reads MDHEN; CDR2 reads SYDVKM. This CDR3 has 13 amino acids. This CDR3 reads CASRTRATNAQFF. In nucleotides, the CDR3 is TGTGCCAGCAGAACCAGGGCAACTAATGCGCAGTTCTTC.

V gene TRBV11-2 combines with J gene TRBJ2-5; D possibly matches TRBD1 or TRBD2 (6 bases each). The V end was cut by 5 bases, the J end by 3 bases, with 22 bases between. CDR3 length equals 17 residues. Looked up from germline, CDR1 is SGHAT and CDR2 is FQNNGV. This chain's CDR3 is CASSDTVGGLREETQYF. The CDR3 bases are TGTGCCAGCAGCGACACGGTGGGGGGCCTTAGAGAAGAGACCCAGTACTTC. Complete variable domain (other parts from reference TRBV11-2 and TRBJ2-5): EAGVAQSPRYKIIEKRQSVAFWCNPISGHATLYWYQQILGQGPKLLIQFQNNGVVDDSQLPKDRFSAERLKGVDSTLKIQPAKLEDSAVYLCASSDTVGGLREETQYFGPGTRLLVL.

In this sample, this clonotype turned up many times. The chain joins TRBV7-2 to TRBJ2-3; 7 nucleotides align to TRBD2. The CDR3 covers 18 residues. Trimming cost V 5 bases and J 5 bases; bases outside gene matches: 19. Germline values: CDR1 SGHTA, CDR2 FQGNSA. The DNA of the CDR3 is TGTGCCAGCAGCAACGGGGGAGCTACGGCGGGAGCTATAGATACGCAGTATTTT. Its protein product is CASSNGGATAGAIDTQYF.

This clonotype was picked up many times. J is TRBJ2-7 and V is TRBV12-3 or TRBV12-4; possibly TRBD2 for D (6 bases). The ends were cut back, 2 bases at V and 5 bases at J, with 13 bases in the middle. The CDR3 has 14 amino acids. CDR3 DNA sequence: TGTGCCAGCAGTTTATGGGGATCTAGCGACGAGCAGTACTTC. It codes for CASSLWGSSDEQYF.

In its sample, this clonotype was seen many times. CDR3 amino acids: CASSLTGLVEQYF. CDR3 coding DNA: TGCGCCAGCAGCTTGACGGGACTTGTCGAGCAGTACTTC. The rearrangement uses TRBV5-1 and TRBJ2-7; possibly TRBD2 for D (6 bases). CDR1 is SGHRS and CDR2 is YFSETQ in the germline V gene. This CDR3 contains 13 residues. V shed 1 base and J shed 6 bases, with 11 bases lying between them.

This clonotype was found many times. The CDR3 nucleotides are TGCGCCAGCAGCCAAGATTATGGGCTGGGGGGGGGCTACGAGCAGTACTTC. The encoded protein is CASSQDYGLGGGYEQYF. The chain is built from TRBV4-1 and TRBJ2-7; 7 bases are a match to TRBD2. The trim removed 0 bases at V and 3 bases at J, leaving 11 bases unmatched. The CDR3 consists of 17 residues. CDR1 is MGHRA and CDR2 is YSYEKL in the germline V gene.